These 9 T cell receptor beta chains share one sample of origin, sequenced in a study of T-cell reconstitution after alpha-beta-depleted transplantation in children. A library of TCRbeta sequences, prepared with unique molecular identifiers, was generated. TCRdb re-derived calls from the PCR reads in MiXCR, one entry per CDR3 protein. The table lists around 250,000 distinct CDR3 sequences, over 8% of them singletons. Sequenced material: PBMCs from the stem cell graft donor, taken from the stem cell graft. The receptors shown here come from a human donor who donated a stem cell graft to a child with SCID.

As DNA, the CDR3 is TGCGCCAGCACCTATACATGGGGCCGGTTGGATGAGCAGTTCTTC. It is translated as CASTYTWGRLDEQFF. This chain links TRBV5-1 with TRBJ2-1; D might be TRBD1 (5 bases). The ends were cut back, 6 bases at V and 8 bases at J, with 21 bases in the middle. CDR1 and CDR2 from the germline V gene are SGHRS and YFSETQ. This CDR3 is 15 amino acids long.

This clonotype was observed a handful of times. V gene TRBV9 combines with J gene TRBJ2-7; 7 nucleotides agree with TRBD1. Germline V CDR1 and CDR2: SGDLS, YYNGEE. This CDR3 is built from 15 residues. Germline trimming cut 0 bases from V and 2 bases from J; bases unmatched to any gene: 5. The CDR3 DNA reads TGTGCCAGCAGCGTAGAGGGACAGTCAACCTACGAGCAGTACTTC. This translates into CASSVEGQSTYEQYF.

This clonotype was seen a few times. The chain links TRBV12-3 or TRBV12-4 to TRBJ1-1; 8 nucleotides align to TRBD1. The CDR3 extends over 13 amino acids. Losses at the gene ends were 5 bases for V and 7 bases for J; bases not matched to a gene: 6. CDR3 in amino acids: CASSLGTGREAFF. As DNA, the CDR3 is TGTGCCAGCAGTCTAGGGACAGGCCGTGAAGCTTTCTTT.

There are many counts of this clonotype. The chain uses TRBV12-3 or TRBV12-4 and TRBJ2-7; D possibly matches TRBD1 or TRBD2 (5 bases each). The V end lost 5 bases, the J end lost 6 bases, and 20 bases lay between the germline ends. This CDR3 has 15 residues. CDR3: CASSPTGTYLREQYF. CDR3 bases: TGTGCCAGCAGTCCTACCGGGACCTACCTGCGCGAGCAGTACTTC.

The table lists this clonotype with a few counts. V usage is TRBV20-1 and J usage is TRBJ1-2; a weak D match, TRBD1 (6 bases). The CDR3 has 14 residues. Germline values: CDR1 DFQATT, CDR2 SNEGSKA (reference sequence). V lost 6 bases and J 8 bases, leaving 22 bases between the germline ends. The chain's CDR3 is CSAKFLPQGSGYTF. The CDR3 DNA sequence: TGCAGTGCAAAATTCCTTCCACAGGGATCAGGCTACACCTTC.

Only a few counts were recorded for this clonotype. The V gene is TRBV20-1, the J gene TRBJ2-6; 7 bases align to TRBD1. V was clipped by 1 base and J by 2 bases; unmatched bases: 5. CDR3 length equals 16 residues. The germline gives CDR1 DFQATT, CDR2 SNEGSKA (reference sequence). CDR3 loop: CSARGQQGTGANVLTF. CDR3 coding DNA: TGCAGTGCTAGAGGACAACAGGGGACTGGGGCCAACGTCCTGACTTTC.

The V call is TRBV6-6, the J call TRBJ1-6; no clear D gene. The CDR3 spans 12 residues. Germline loops: CDR1 MNHNY, CDR2 SVGAGI (reference sequence). Trimming pared 6 bases from V and 13 bases from J, leaving 13 bases between. The CDR3 here is CASRESGFPLHF. The CDR3 DNA reads TGTGCCAGCAGGGAATCGGGATTCCCCCTCCACTTT.

This clonotype was recorded a few times. The genes are TRBV6-1 and TRBJ1-1; 11 bases fit TRBD1. Germline CDR1 MNHNS, CDR2 SASEGT. This CDR3 contains 16 residues. V gave up 5 bases and J gave up 5 bases; unmatched junction bases: 10. Here the CDR3 reads CASSTEGTGGGTEAFF. The CDR3, as DNA: TGTGCCAGCAGTACGGAGGGGACAGGGGGTGGTACTGAAGCTTTCTTT.

The V and J genes are TRBV6-5 and TRBJ2-7, with D possibly being TRBD2 (6 bases). The V end was cut by 0 bases, the J end by 7 bases, with 16 bases between. In germline, CDR1 is MNHEY, CDR2 SVGAGI. The CDR3 sequence is 15 residues long. The chain's CDR3 is CASSYSWDSRGEQYF. The CDR3 DNA reads TGTGCCAGCAGTTACTCGTGGGACTCCCGGGGTGAGCAGTACTTC.